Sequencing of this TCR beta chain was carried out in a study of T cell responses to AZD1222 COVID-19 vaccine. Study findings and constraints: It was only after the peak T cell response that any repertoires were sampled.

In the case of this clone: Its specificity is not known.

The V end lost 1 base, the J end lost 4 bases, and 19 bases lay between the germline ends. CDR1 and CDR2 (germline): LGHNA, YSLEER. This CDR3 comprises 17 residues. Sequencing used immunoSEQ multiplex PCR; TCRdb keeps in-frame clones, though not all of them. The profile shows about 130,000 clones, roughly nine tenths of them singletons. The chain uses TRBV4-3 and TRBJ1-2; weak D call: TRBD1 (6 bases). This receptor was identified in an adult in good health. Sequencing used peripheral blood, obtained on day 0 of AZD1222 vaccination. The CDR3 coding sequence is TGCGCCAGCAGCCAAGGTCCCGGGGGCCATCAGGCCTATGGCTACACCTTC. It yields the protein CASSQGPGGHQAYGYTF.